The T cell receptor (beta chain) under discussion was sequenced for a study of Ad26.COV2.S vaccination and SARS-CoV-2 variants. About the study: The Ad26.COV2.S arm of the COV1001 trial was where the donor was placed. Ad26.COV2.S shots went into the muscle once or twice, 56 days apart. General observations from the study: Vaccinees and placebo recipients showed similar non-spike TCR breadth.

Generated by immunoSEQ multiplex PCR, the TCRdb table keeps only in-frame clones and is missing some. The data hold 300,000 to 400,000 clones, with approximately 86% observed a single time. This CDR3 has 14 residues. Germline values: CDR1 MGHRA, CDR2 YSYEKL. V lost 4 bases, J lost 0 bases, and 8 bases lay in between. Treatment in this sample: some 20 received Ad26.COV2.S at low or high dose, single or two shots; about 5 received placebo; per-sample allocation not given. After the first vaccine or placebo injection, samples were drawn on day 63. A Boston adult aged 18-55 years was the donor. As regards this clone: Antigen unknown.

V and J are TRBV4-1 and TRBJ2-3; D remains unclear. The specimen was peripheral blood, collected in a trial of Ad26.COV2.S vaccine versus placebo. The clonotype comes from a person between 18 and 65 years old who received the Ad26.COV2.S COVID-19 vaccine or a placebo. This CDR3 is CASSLSGSTDTQYF. CDR3 DNA sequence: TGCGCCAGCAGCCTCTCGGGCAGCACAGATACGCAGTATTTT.